This TCR beta chain was identified during a study of tissue T cells after allogeneic stem cell transplantation. Overall study findings and caveats: The patient cohort was small and clinically heterogeneous, with limited sampling depth. In patients and mice, blood and spleen missed much of tissue repertoire. Which tissue TCRs were alloreactive or antigen-specific was not determined. Some clones might be persisting host cells.

To note about this clone: Its antigen is undetermined. These gene names are mouse names. Read data end 1 residue before the CDR3 end; the end is taken from the germline J gene.

CDR3 sequences, V/J genes, frequencies and template counts came from survey-depth TCRbeta sequencing. The assay was immunoSEQ multiplex PCR, and TCRdb's table has in-frame clones only and misses some. The table lists around 790 clones, 60% to 75% of them singletons. CDR1 is GKSSPN and CDR2 is SITVG in the germline V gene. The CDR3 covers 15 residues. After removal of 3 bases from V and 1 base from J, the junction contained 3 bases not matched to a gene. This rearrangement joins TRBV31 to TRBJ2-2, with 9 bases identical to TRBD1. Source material: gut tissue. The clonotype was recovered from a female BALB/c mouse in good health. As its MHC haplotype, the strain has H2-d. The sequenced CDR3 bases are TGTGCCTGGAGAAAGGGACAGGGAAACACCGGGCAGCTCTAC. It translates to CAWRKGQGNTGQLY. The full-length CDR3 reads as CAWRKGQGNTGQLYF.